The 31 T cell receptor beta chains below come from one sample, sequenced in a study of blood T cell repertoires in COVID-19. Clones were read by immunoSEQ multiplex PCR, and TCRdb kept only the in-frame ones, dropping some. Here the sample spans approximately 100,000 clones, roughly 88% being singletons. The specimen sequenced was peripheral blood. These receptors all stem from a man in his fifties or sixties with acute or convalescent COVID-19.

The chain combines TRBV28 with TRBJ1-1, with D possibly matching TRBD1 (6 bases). Germline V gene lookup returns CDR1 MDHEN and CDR2 SYDVKM. V lost 2 bases and J lost 12, with 13 bases in between. The CDR3 length is 12 residues. The CDR3 loop is CASSLKQGGTFF. DNA of the CDR3: TGTGCCAGCAGTTTAAAACAGGGAGGGACTTTCTTT.

The V call is TRBV6-5, the J call TRBJ2-1; no clear D. Per germline, CDR1 MNHEY and CDR2 SVGAGI. The ends were cut back, 4 bases at V and 4 bases at J, with 11 bases in the middle. The CDR3 consists of 14 residues. CDR3 DNA sequence: TGTGCCAGCAGTTCCGGTCCCGTTTACAATGAGCAGTTCTTC. Translation gives CASSSGPVYNEQFF.

The chain employs TRBV5-4 and TRBJ2-2, with TRBD2 identical over 8 bases. Trimming removed 9 bases from V and 0 bases from J; junction bases left unmatched: 19. Germline CDR1 is SGHNT and CDR2 is YYREEE (reference sequence). The CDR3 loop spans 19 amino acids. The CDR3 is CATQLAGLRGVSNTGELFF. CDR3 DNA sequence: TGTGCCACCCAGCTTGCAGGACTGCGGGGGGTTTCGAACACCGGGGAGCTGTTTTTT.

The chain joins TRBV24-1 to TRBJ1-1, with D perhaps matching TRBD1 (6 bases). Germline CDR1 is KGHDR and CDR2 is SFDVKD. CDR3 length equals 16 residues. V lost 2 bases and J lost 3, with 15 bases in between. In DNA form, the CDR3 reads TGTGCCACCAGTGATTGGACAGCCCCCGCAGACACTGAAGCTTTCTTT. This encodes CATSDWTAPADTEAFF.

This chain connects TRBV6-6 to TRBJ2-7, with 7 nucleotides matching TRBD1. Per germline, CDR1 MNHNY and CDR2 SVGAGI (reference sequence). The CDR3 has 14 amino acids. V gave up 6 bases and J gave up 5 bases; unmatched junction bases: 10. CDR3 in amino acids: CASSRQGGNDEQYV. The CDR3 DNA follows: TGTGCCAGCAGCCGACAGGGTGGGAACGACGAGCAGTACGTC.

The V call is TRBV2, the J call TRBJ2-2, with 11 nucleotides matching TRBD2. Germline-derived CDR1 and CDR2 are SNHLY and FYNNEI. The CDR3 consists of 13 residues. V was pared by 7 bases and J by 6 bases, with 1 base of the junction left unmatched. The CDR3 spells CASTSGGPGELFF. The CDR3 region has the DNA TGTGCCAGCACTAGCGGGGGGCCCGGGGAGCTGTTTTTT.

The chain joins TRBV4-2 to TRBJ1-2; tentatively, D is TRBD1 (5 bases). Trimming pared 0 bases from V and 5 bases from J, leaving 7 bases between. CDR1 and CDR2 from the germline V gene are LGHNA and YNFKEQ. The CDR3 contains 13 residues. The CDR3: CASSQDREYGYTF. CDR3 DNA sequence: TGTGCCAGCAGCCAAGACAGGGAATATGGCTACACCTTC.

DNA for the CDR3: TGTGCCAGCTCACCATCCGGACAGGGTTTTGAAAAACTGTTTTTT. Amino acids: CASSPSGQGFEKLFF. V and J are TRBV18 and TRBJ1-4; 8 bases align to TRBD1. The CDR3 extends over 15 amino acids. Germline CDR1 and CDR2: KGHSH and LQKENI. The ends lost 2 bases at V and 7 bases at J; junction bases unmatched: 6.

This clone occurred a few times. This chain connects TRBV12-3 or TRBV12-4 to TRBJ2-7, with a weak D call TRBD1 (5 bases). Between the trimmed V and J ends, which lost 2 bases and 7 bases, there was a span of 9 bases. The CDR3 loop spans 12 amino acids. CDR3 region: CASSLNRQEQYF. CDR3 sequence (DNA): TGTGCCAGCAGTTTAAACAGGCAAGAGCAGTACTTC.

The chain couples TRBV3-1 (or the pseudogene TRBV3-2) to TRBJ1-2, with a possible D match to TRBD1 (5 bases). Trimming shortened V by 7 bases and J by 2 bases, and 11 bases separated the two germline ends. Germline CDR1 is LGHDT and CDR2 is YNNKEL (reference sequence). This CDR3 contains 13 residues. The DNA of the CDR3 is TGTGCCAGCACGGGACTCCCGAACTATGGCTACACCTTC. Its translation: CASTGLPNYGYTF.

The rearrangement uses TRBV4-3 and TRBJ1-6, with a possible D match to TRBD1 (5 bases). The V end lost 4 bases, the J end lost 8 bases, and 12 bases lay between the germline ends. Per the germline V gene, CDR1 is LGHNA and CDR2 is YSLEER. CDR3 length: 14 residues. CDR3 coding DNA: TGCGCCAGCAGCCTGGCGGGGGGATATTCACCCCTCCACTTT. It specifies CASSLAGGYSPLHF.

J is TRBJ2-1 and V is TRBV30; TRBD2 agrees at 10 bases. Germline values: CDR1 GTSNPN, CDR2 SVGIG (reference sequence). The CDR3 is 13 amino acids. Trimming at V came to 1 base and at J to 9 bases, leaving 3 bases not matched to a gene. The CDR3 reads CAWSGGLALEQFF. DNA of the CDR3: TGTGCCTGGAGTGGGGGACTAGCGCTTGAGCAGTTCTTC. Together with reference TRBV30 and TRBJ2-1, the CDR3 gives the full variable domain: SQTIHQWPATLVQPVGSPLSLECTVEGTSNPNLYWYRQAAGRGLQLLFYSVGIGQISSEVPQNLSASRPQDRQFILSSKKLLLSDSGFYLCAWSGGLALEQFFGPGTRLTVL.

This sequence joins TRBV7-8 and TRBJ2-5, with D maybe TRBD2 (6 bases). The V and J ends lost 6 bases and 2 bases respectively, with 22 bases between them. Germline assignment: CDR1 SGHVS and CDR2 FQNEAQ. The length of the CDR3 is 17 residues. Written as DNA, the CDR3 is TGTGCCAGCAGACCCCGAACAAACCTAGCGACTCAAGAGACCCAGTACTTC. Translation gives CASRPRTNLATQETQYF.

The chain couples TRBV3-1 (or the pseudogene TRBV3-2) to TRBJ1-6; TRBD1 matches 8 bases. J was trimmed by 14 bases and V by 1 base; bases with no gene match: 13. The germline gives CDR1 LGHDT, CDR2 YNNKEL (reference sequence). The CDR3 consists of 16 residues. CDR3 amino acids: CASSQGSGTGSFTLHF. CDR3 bases: TGTGCCAGCAGCCAAGGTTCCGGGACAGGATCCTTTACCCTCCACTTT.

V and J are TRBV19 and TRBJ2-7; possibly TRBD1 for D (6 bases). The CDR3 loop spans 15 amino acids. The germline CDR1 and CDR2 sequences are LNHDA and SQIVND (reference sequence). V dropped 2 bases and J dropped 3 bases, with 14 bases sitting between them. CDR3: CASSIIHRVYYEQYV. CDR3 sequence (DNA): TGTGCCAGTAGTATAATCCACAGGGTATACTACGAGCAGTACGTC.

This clone came up a few times. The chain combines TRBV15 with TRBJ1-2; D not certain. The V gene lost 0 bases and the J gene lost 7 bases, with 15 bases spanning the gap. CDR3 length: 15 residues. Germline V gene sequence: CDR1 LNHNV, CDR2 YYDKDF (reference sequence). The CDR3 region is CATSRDRVSRSGYTF. In nucleotides, the CDR3 is TGTGCCACCAGCAGAGATCGGGTTTCTAGGAGTGGCTACACCTTC. The full variable domain, with the rest looked up from reference TRBV15 and TRBJ1-2, is DAMVIQNPRYQVTQFGKPVTLSCSQTLNHNVMYWYQQKSSQAPKLLFHYYDKDFNNEADTPDNFQSRRPNTSFCFLDIRSPGLGDTAMYLCATSRDRVSRSGYTFGSGTRLTVV.

This clone is a singleton in its sample. A read error may produce the germline difference seen at one junction end. The chain carries TRBV7-2 and TRBJ2-5; 7 bases agree with TRBD1. The CDR3 runs 13 residues. The germline V gene encodes CDR1 SGHTA and CDR2 FQGNSA. The CDR3 loop is CASSYTGTVRADF. The CDR3 nucleotides read TGTGCCAGCAGCTATACAGGGACAGTTCGAGCCGACTTC.

The chain is built from TRBV19 and TRBJ2-3; 13 positions agree with TRBD2. CDR3 size: 17 residues. The germline CDR1 and CDR2 sequences are LNHDA and SQIVND (reference sequence). V trimming: 5 bases; J trimming: 1 base; junction bases outside the gene matches: 6. DNA of the CDR3: TGTGCCAGTAGTCGGAGTGGACTAGCGGGGGGCACAGATACGCAGTATTTT. Amino acids: CASSRSGLAGGTDTQYF.

The CDR3 DNA reads TGTGCCAGCTACACGCCCGGGGAGCTGTTTTTT. This translates into CASYTPGELFF. The chain joins TRBV18 to TRBJ2-2; D not resolved. Looked up from germline, CDR1 is KGHSH and CDR2 is LQKENI. Trimming cost V 7 bases and J 6 bases, with 6 bases left between them. This CDR3 comprises 11 residues.

V usage is TRBV15 and J usage is TRBJ2-5, with a possible D match to TRBD2 (6 bases). This CDR3 has 15 residues. V was clipped by 3 bases and J by 4 bases, with 15 bases between them. Germline V lookup: CDR1 LNHNV, CDR2 YYDKDF (reference sequence). CDR3: CATSSPTSYRETQYF. The DNA of the CDR3 is TGTGCCACCAGCAGCCCGACTAGTTACCGAGAGACCCAGTACTTC.

The chain combines TRBV7-9 with TRBJ1-3, with 8 bases matching TRBD1. CDR1 and CDR2 (germline): SEHNR, FQNEAQ (reference sequence). The junction had 1 base not matched to a gene; V was cut back by 4 bases and J by 2 bases. CDR3 length: 14 amino acids. In nucleotides, the CDR3 is TGTGCCAGCAGCTCACAGGGGGCTGGAAACACCATATATTTT. Translating gives CASSSQGAGNTIYF.

This chain uses TRBV6-5 with TRBJ2-5, with 10 bases identical to TRBD2. Germline lookup yields CDR1 MNHEY and CDR2 SVGAGI. V shed 6 bases and J 5 bases; nucleotides not matched to a gene: 9. This CDR3 is 15 amino acids long. CDR3 sequence: CASRVASGGGETQYF. The CDR3 bases are TGTGCCAGCAGGGTGGCTAGCGGGGGAGGGGAGACCCAGTACTTC.

The chain recombines TRBV10-3 with TRBJ1-1; no reliable D call. The CDR3 runs 13 residues. Per the germline V gene, CDR1 is ENHRY and CDR2 is SYGVKD. The V gene lost 2 bases and the J gene lost 7 bases, with 11 bases spanning the gap. CDR3 amino acids: CAISEEGGFEAFF. CDR3 nucleotides: TGTGCCATCAGTGAGGAGGGCGGCTTTGAAGCTTTCTTT.

This sequence joins TRBV27 and TRBJ1-3; D is unresolved. The CDR3 totals 14 residues. Trimming pared 0 bases from V and 0 bases from J, leaving 3 bases between. Germline CDR1 is MNHEY and CDR2 is SMNVEV (reference sequence). CDR3 region: CASSLSRSGNTIYF. The CDR3 bases are TGTGCCAGCAGTTTATCGCGCTCTGGAAACACCATATATTTT.

The chain couples TRBV5-1 to TRBJ1-2; tentatively, D is TRBD1 (6 bases). Trimming pared 0 bases from V and 0 bases from J, leaving 9 bases between. Germline lookup yields CDR1 SGHRS and CDR2 YFSETQ. The CDR3 spans 15 residues. CDR3 protein: CASSLETGANYGYTF. The CDR3 nucleotides are TGCGCCAGCAGCTTGGAGACAGGAGCTAACTATGGCTACACCTTC.

The chain uses TRBV19 and TRBJ2-1; 9 bases match TRBD2. CDR3 length: 17 amino acids. Per the germline V gene, CDR1 is LNHDA and CDR2 is SQIVND (reference sequence). Germline trimming cut 3 bases from V and 5 bases from J; bases unmatched to any gene: 11. The CDR3 loop is CASSIWKRGARNNEQFF. CDR3 in DNA: TGTGCCAGTAGTATTTGGAAGCGGGGGGCCCGGAACAATGAGCAGTTCTTC.

This chain joins TRBV19 and TRBJ2-6; D unclear. The V end was cut by 7 bases, the J end by 1 base, with 17 bases between. CDR1 LNHDA and CDR2 SQIVND come from the germline V gene (reference sequence). This CDR3 has 17 residues. The chain's CDR3 is CASTPRVTSSGANVLTF. The CDR3 DNA reads as TGTGCCAGTACGCCCCGGGTCACGTCTTCTGGGGCCAACGTCCTGACTTTC.

V and J are TRBV15 and TRBJ2-4, with 8 positions matching TRBD2. Germline V lookup: CDR1 LNHNV, CDR2 YYDKDF (reference sequence). The CDR3 is 17 amino acids. J was trimmed by 0 bases and V by 0 bases; bases with no gene match: 4. DNA for the CDR3: TGTGCCACCAGCAGAGATATTAGCGGGGTAGCCAAAAACATTCAGTACTTC. Protein sequence: CATSRDISGVAKNIQYF.

J is TRBJ1-1 and V is TRBV5-1, with a tentative D call TRBD1 (6 bases). The germline V and J ends were trimmed by 4 bases and 8 bases, with 15 bases remaining between them. Germline lookup yields CDR1 SGHRS and CDR2 YFSETQ. This CDR3 spans 13 amino acids. CDR3 amino acids: CASSTLTGWEAFF. In DNA form, the CDR3 reads TGCGCCAGCAGCACACTAACAGGGTGGGAAGCTTTCTTT.

The chain employs TRBV27 and TRBJ1-1; 9 nucleotides align to TRBD1. This CDR3 is 13 amino acids long. Germline V CDR1 and CDR2: MNHEY, SMNVEV (reference sequence). V lost 7 bases to trimming and J lost 11 bases; unmatched junction nucleotides: 11. The CDR3 is CASNKRGTGRAFF. The CDR3 region has the DNA TGTGCCAGCAACAAGCGGGGGACAGGGCGGGCTTTCTTT.

This chain uses TRBV9 with TRBJ2-1; TRBD2 might be the D (7 bases). V lost 4 bases to trimming and J lost 2 bases, with 16 bases between them. This CDR3 is built from 16 residues. Germline lookup yields CDR1 SGDLS and CDR2 YYNGEE. CDR3 DNA sequence: TGTGCCAGCAGCTCCCTTGGGAGGGGGACCTACAATGAGCAGTTCTTC. The encoded protein is CASSSLGRGTYNEQFF.